The 10 T cell receptor beta chains below all came from one sample that was sequenced in a study of blood T cells in healthy people across ages. The second PCR ran roughly 7 to 11 cycles with a sample-barcoded 5' primer and J-beta primers. TCRdb reprocessed the 5' RACE reads via MiXCR and lists one record per CDR3 protein. The sample comprises just over 1 million distinct CDR3 sequences, 35% to 55% of which are singletons, and 15% to 20% rests with the top ten. The material sequenced was blood. The receptors originated from a woman in her sixties or seventies in good health.

This clonotype was seen just once. V usage is TRBV11-2 and J usage is TRBJ1-1; the match to TRBD1 covers 9 bases. Germline V CDR1 and CDR2: SGHAT, FQNNGV. Losses at the gene ends were 2 bases for V and 5 bases for J; bases not matched to a gene: 12. There are 17 residues in the CDR3. The CDR3: CASSLPFRDREGTEAFF. The CDR3 DNA sequence: TGTGCCAGCAGCTTACCCTTCCGGGACAGGGAAGGTACTGAAGCTTTCTTT.

This clonotype was observed a few times. The rearrangement links TRBV3-1 to TRBJ2-3; D unresolved. Germline CDR1 reads LGHDT; CDR2 reads YNNKEL (reference sequence). There are 14 residues in the CDR3. V gave up 4 bases and J gave up 4 bases, with 12 bases separating them. The CDR3 DNA sequence: TGTGCCAGCAGCCCTCTCCGGGCCTCAGATACGCAGTATTTT. Protein product: CASSPLRASDTQYF.

CDR3 in DNA: TGTGCCAGCAGCCAATATTCACCTGGCACTGAAGCTTTCTTT. Translating gives CASSQYSPGTEAFF. This chain links TRBV3-1 with TRBJ1-1; the D is unclear. Trimming took 2 bases from V and 4 from J, leaving 11 bases between them. The CDR3 has 14 amino acids. Germline V gene lookup returns CDR1 LGHDT and CDR2 YNNKEL (reference sequence).

This clonotype appeared many times. The chain carries TRBV24-1 and TRBJ2-3, with 7 bases matching TRBD1. V trimming: 5 bases; J trimming: 12 bases; junction bases outside the gene matches: 4. The CDR3 totals 11 residues. The germline CDR1 and CDR2 sequences are KGHDR and SFDVKD. The CDR3 region is CATSVRDRQYF. DNA of the CDR3: TGTGCCACCAGTGTACGGGACAGACAGTATTTT.

This clonotype has a handful of counts. The chain employs TRBV3-1 and TRBJ2-3; 7 bases are a match to TRBD2. After removal of 0 bases from V and 3 bases from J, the junction contained 3 bases not matched to a gene. Germline CDR1 LGHDT, CDR2 YNNKEL (reference sequence). The CDR3 is 15 amino acids. The CDR3 nucleotides read TGTGCCAGCAGCCAAGACGCGGGAGTGACAGATACGCAGTATTTT. Translating gives CASSQDAGVTDTQYF.

Worth noting for this clonotype: It is likely a read error: a sequence one base away is far more abundant. The V gene is TRBV7-2, the J gene TRBJ2-7; 13 positions match TRBD2. The germline CDR1 and CDR2 sequences are SGHTA and FQGNSA. The CDR3 spans 15 residues. CDR3 region: CASSLGLAGTYKQYF. CDR3 nucleotide sequence: TGTGCCAGCAGCTTGGGACTAGCGGGAACCTACAAGCAGTACTTC.

This sequence joins TRBV2 and TRBJ1-1, with unresolved D. This CDR3 contains 12 residues. Trimming took 4 bases from V and 5 from J, leaving 8 bases between them. Germline CDR1 is SNHLY and CDR2 is FYNNEI. The CDR3 spells CASSGMLTEAFF. Here the CDR3 DNA reads TGTGCCAGCAGTGGGATGTTAACTGAAGCTTTCTTT.

The rearrangement joins TRBV10-3 to TRBJ1-1; a weak D match, TRBD1 (5 bases). The CDR3 spans 15 residues. Looked up from germline, CDR1 is ENHRY and CDR2 is SYGVKD. Trimming stripped 4 bases from V and 2 bases from J, with 14 bases between. CDR3 nucleotides: TGTGCCATCAGTGCCGGGACGGGGGGTAACACTGAAGCTTTCTTT. It is translated as CAISAGTGGNTEAFF.

This clonotype was counted only a few times. This chain connects TRBV9 to TRBJ2-3; 7 positions match TRBD1. This CDR3 region has 14 residues. V lost 2 bases to trimming and J lost 5 bases; unmatched junction nucleotides: 5. Germline values: CDR1 SGDLS, CDR2 YYNGEE. For the CDR3, the DNA is TGTGCCAGCAGCGTCACAGGGGTCCTAGATACGCAGTATTTT. Its translation is CASSVTGVLDTQYF. Full variable domain (missing parts from reference TRBV9 and TRBJ2-3): DSGVTQTPKHLITATGQRVTLRCSPRSGDLSVYWYQQSLDQGLQFLIQYYNGEERAKGNILERFSAQQFPDLHSELNLSSLELGDSALYFCASSVTGVLDTQYFGPGTRLTVL.

The V call is TRBV5-1, the J call TRBJ2-7; no firm D call. The CDR3 covers 13 residues. Germline V lookup: CDR1 SGHRS, CDR2 YFSETQ. Trimming removed 3 bases at V and 3 bases at J, with 10 bases between. CDR3 loop: CASSSRVDYEQYF. The CDR3 coding sequence is TGCGCCAGCAGCTCCCGGGTAGACTACGAGCAGTACTTC.